This TCR beta chain was obtained from a study of blood T cell repertoires in COVID-19. Study-level background: Acute and convalescent COVID-19 specimens originated in the United States, Italy and Spain. PBMCs, B-cell-depleted T cells, or T cells provided the cDNA or gDNA that made up the material.

Authors' analysis steps: Reference gene primer amplification in the assay estimated nucleated cell counts. Measured with immunoSEQ multiplex PCR; TCRdb has only the in-frame clones, and not every one. The V and J calls and clone size were taken over from that table, and D and trimming were inferred from the DNA. The sample shows about 130,000 clones, under 90% of them seen only once. The TCR was taken from a human donor in a cohort sampled during active COVID-19. The sequencing sample was made of peripheral blood.

The CDR3 is CASSPIGSGSPSGANVLTF. Written as DNA, the CDR3 is TGTGCCAGCTCACCAATCGGCTCCGGGAGCCCCTCTGGGGCCAACGTCCTGACTTTC. The genes are TRBV18 and TRBJ2-6; D possibly corresponds to TRBD2 (6 bases). This CDR3 is 19 amino acids long. Deletions cut 2 bases from V and 0 bases from J, with 17 bases between. Looked up from germline, CDR1 is KGHSH and CDR2 is LQKENI.